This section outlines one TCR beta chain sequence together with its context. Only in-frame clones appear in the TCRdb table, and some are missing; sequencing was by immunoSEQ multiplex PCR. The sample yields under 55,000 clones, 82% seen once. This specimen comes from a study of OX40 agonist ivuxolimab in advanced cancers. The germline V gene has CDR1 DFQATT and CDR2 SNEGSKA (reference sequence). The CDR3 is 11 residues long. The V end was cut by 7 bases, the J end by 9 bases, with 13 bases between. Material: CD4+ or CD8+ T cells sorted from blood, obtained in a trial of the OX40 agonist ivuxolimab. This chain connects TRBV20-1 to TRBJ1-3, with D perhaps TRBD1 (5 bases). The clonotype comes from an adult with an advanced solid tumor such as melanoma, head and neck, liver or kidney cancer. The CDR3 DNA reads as TGCAGTGGAATGGGGGATAGCACCATATATTTT. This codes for CSGMGDSTIYF.